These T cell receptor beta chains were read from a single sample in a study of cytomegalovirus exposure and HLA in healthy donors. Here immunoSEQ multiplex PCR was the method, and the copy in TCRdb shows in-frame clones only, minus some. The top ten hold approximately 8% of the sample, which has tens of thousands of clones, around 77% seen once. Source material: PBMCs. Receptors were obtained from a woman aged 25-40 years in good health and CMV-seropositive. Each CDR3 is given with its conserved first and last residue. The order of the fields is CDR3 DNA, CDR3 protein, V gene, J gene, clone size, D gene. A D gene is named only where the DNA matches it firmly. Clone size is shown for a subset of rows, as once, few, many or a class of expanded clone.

TGTGCCAGCAGTCGGGACAGGGTACACACTGAAGCTTTCTTT	CASSRDRVHTEAFF	TRBV6-5	TRBJ1-1	.	TRBD1
TGTGCCAGCAGCCGCGGGCCAGGGGGCTACGAGCAGTACTTC	CASSRGPGGYEQYF	TRBV28	TRBJ2-7	.	TRBD1
TGTGCCAGCAGCCCTTCTGGAGCGGGGTTGCATGATGAGCAGTTCTTC	CASSPSGAGLHDEQFF	TRBV7-8	TRBJ2-1	.	TRBD2
TGTGCCAGTAGGAATAGGGGGATCCCACCCCTCCACTTT	CASRNRGIPPLHF	TRBV19	TRBJ1-6	once	.
TGTGCCAGCAGCCATACACGAATCCAAGAGACCCAGTACTTC	CASSHTRIQETQYF	TRBV7-6	TRBJ2-5	.	.
TGTGCCAGCAGCTCCCGGGACTTCGTGAAGGGCTTGTACTTC	CASSSRDFVKGLYF	TRBV7-2	TRBJ2-7	once	.
TGTGCCAGCAGTGAATTCTTAGGACAGGGGGCGGCCAATGAGCAGTTCTTC	CASSEFLGQGAANEQFF	TRBV2	TRBJ2-1	.	TRBD1
TGCAGCGTTGATGGACAGGGTATGATACGGGATGGCTACACCTTC	CSVDGQGMIRDGYTF	TRBV29-1	TRBJ1-2	.	TRBD1
TGTGCCAGCAGTTCCTACAGGGAAGCCTCTGGAAACACCATATATTTT	CASSSYREASGNTIYF	TRBV6-5	TRBJ1-3	.	.
TGTGCCAGCAGCGTTCCACAGGGGCTTGGCACTGAAGCTTTCTTT	CASSVPQGLGTEAFF	TRBV2	TRBJ1-1	.	TRBD1
TGTGCCAGCTCACCTCAGGGGGCGCCTGGAAACACCATATATTTT	CASSPQGAPGNTIYF	TRBV18	TRBJ1-3	once	TRBD1
TGTGCCAGCTCACCTGACACCCCCGGGGAGCTGTTTTTT	CASSPDTPGELFF	TRBV18	TRBJ2-2	.	.
TGCGCCAGCAGCCAAGATATCGGGACTTTGAGCTCCTACGAGCAGTACTTC	CASSQDIGTLSSYEQYF	TRBV4-1	TRBJ2-7	.	.
TGTGCCAGCAGTCCAATGGGCTTCGGACAGGGCCAATTAAGTTCGCCCCAGCATTTT	CASSPMGFGQGQLSSPQHF	TRBV28	TRBJ1-5	.	TRBD1
TGTGCCAGCAGTCTCGGACTGACGAATTCACCCCTCCACTTT	CASSLGLTNSPLHF	TRBV27	TRBJ1-6	.	.
TGTGCCAGCAGTTCTTGGGACAGGCCGTTCTATGGCTACACCTTC	CASSSWDRPFYGYTF	TRBV25-1	TRBJ1-2	.	TRBD1
TGTGCCAGCAGTTATGGAGGGGGCGGCTACGAGCAGTACTTC	CASSYGGGGYEQYF	TRBV6-6	TRBJ2-7	.	.
TGCAGCGTTGGGGGTTTAGGGGGCCGAGATCAGCCCCAGCATTTT	CSVGGLGGRDQPQHF	TRBV29-1	TRBJ1-5	few	TRBD1
TGTGCCAGCAGCTTGACTAGCGGGGGGGCAGATACGCAGTATTTT	CASSLTSGGADTQYF	TRBV5-5	TRBJ2-3	few	TRBD2
TGTGCCAGCAGTGAAGGGGTAGGGGCAGGGCTTGGGTACGAGCAGTACTTC	CASSEGVGAGLGYEQYF	TRBV6-1	TRBJ2-7	.	.
TGTGCCAGCAGCGGCCTCGCCGGGACAGGGGGGGGGTGGCCGCCGTTCTTC	CASSGLAGTGGGWPPFF	TRBV2	TRBJ2-1	.	TRBD1
TGTGCCAGCAGCTTGGGGTTCAGGGTGGGCTATGGCTACGCCTTC	CASSLGFRVGYGYAF	TRBV5-6	TRBJ1-2	.	.
TGCGCCAGCAGCTTGAATTTGCGGTCCTCTGGAAACACCATATATTTT	CASSLNLRSSGNTIYF	TRBV5-1	TRBJ1-3	few	.
TGTGCCAGCAGTTACCCGCGGAGTGGGGCTTTCTTT	CASSYPRSGAFF	TRBV6-6	TRBJ1-1	once	.
TGTGCCAGCAGGAAAACAGGGGGCGCGGGCACAGATACGCAGTATTTT	CASRKTGGAGTDTQYF	TRBV7-9	TRBJ2-3	.	TRBD1
TGCGCCAGCACGAGCCGGCCATCAGGGGGTGGCTACACCTTC	CASTSRPSGGGYTF	TRBV5-1	TRBJ1-2	.	TRBD1
TGCGCCAGCAGCTTGGTAGCGGGGACCCAAGAGACCCAGTACTTC	CASSLVAGTQETQYF	TRBV5-1	TRBJ2-5	.	TRBD2
TGTGCCAGCAGCCAAGGGGAGGGAGTCATCCAGGTGGCTTTCTTT	CASSQGEGVIQVAFF	TRBV4-2	TRBJ1-1	.	.
TGTGCCAGCAGCTATTACAGAGGGGCCAACGTCCTGACTTTC	CASSYYRGANVLTF	TRBV5-4	TRBJ2-6	few	.
TGTGCCAGCAGTTTAACGGGAGGGGGACAAGAGACCCAGTACTTC	CASSLTGGGQETQYF	TRBV28	TRBJ2-5	.	TRBD2
TGTGCCAGTAGTAGACCTCTAGCGGGGTTCGCCCCCTCCTACAATGAGCAGTTCTTC	CASSRPLAGFAPSYNEQFF	TRBV19	TRBJ2-1	few	TRBD2
TGTGCCAGCTCCGAGGGGGCCGGGGACACTGAAGCTTTCTTT	CASSEGAGDTEAFF	TRBV18	TRBJ1-1	.	TRBD1
TGTGCCAGCAGCCAAGGTGGCGAGGGGAACACTGAAGCTTTCTTT	CASSQGGEGNTEAFF	TRBV4-2	TRBJ1-1	.	.
TGTGCCAGCAGGCCCGCAGGGCAGGGTCAAGAGACCCAGTACTTC	CASRPAGQGQETQYF	TRBV28	TRBJ2-5	.	.
TGTGCCAGTAGTATAGACGGGACAGGGGGTTACAATGAGCAGTTCTTC	CASSIDGTGGYNEQFF	TRBV19	TRBJ2-1	.	TRBD1
TGTGCCAGCAGTGTCGGGACTAGCTCCCTTAGCTCCTACAATGAGCAGTTCTTC	CASSVGTSSLSSYNEQFF	TRBV6-4	TRBJ2-1	.	TRBD2
TGCGCCAGCAGCTTGTTTTCGACTAGCGAATCCTCCTACAATGAGCAGTTCTTC	CASSLFSTSESSYNEQFF	TRBV5-1	TRBJ2-1	.	TRBD2
TGTGCCAGCTCACCGCGACAACAGGGGGCTAATGAAAAACTGTTTTTT	CASSPRQQGANEKLFF	TRBV18	TRBJ1-4	.	TRBD1
TGTGCCAGCAGCTTAGGCCTCGGGACAGCAAATCAAGAGACCCAGTACTTC	CASSLGLGTANQETQYF	TRBV7-9	TRBJ2-5	.	TRBD1
TGTGCCAGCAACTCCGGGACAAATGGCGAGCAGTACTTC	CASNSGTNGEQYF	TRBV21-1	TRBJ2-7	.	.
TGTGCCAGCAGTTTTTCGGGACACCCGAGCACCTACGAGCAGTACTTC	CASSFSGHPSTYEQYF	TRBV6-5	TRBJ2-7	.	.
TGTGCCAGCAGCCAAGATGACACTCCGACAGCGGGATACTACAATGAGCAGTTCTTC	CASSQDDTPTAGYYNEQFF	TRBV4-2	TRBJ2-1	.	TRBD2
TGTGCCAGCAGCCGGGATCCCTTTTTCTATGGCTACACCTTC	CASSRDPFFYGYTF	TRBV27	TRBJ1-2	.	.
TGTGCCAGCAGTTACTCGATGGGACAGGGCCACGGTGAGCAGTTCTTC	CASSYSMGQGHGEQFF	TRBV6-5	TRBJ2-1	.	TRBD1
TGTGCCAGCAGTTTGGGACAGGGCACAGATACGCAGTATTTT	CASSLGQGTDTQYF	TRBV27	TRBJ2-3	.	TRBD1
TGCAGCGAAGAAGGAATGGGGGGCACTGAAGCTTTCTTT	CSEEGMGGTEAFF	TRBV29-1	TRBJ1-1	.	.
TGTGCCAGCAGCTTTAGCGGGCGGGGGGGATGGACGCAGTATTTT	CASSFSGRGGWTQYF	TRBV7-8	TRBJ2-3	.	TRBD2
TGTGCCAGCAGCTCCGACCGACTAGCTTCAGAGACCCAGTACTTC	CASSSDRLASETQYF	TRBV7-8	TRBJ2-5	few	TRBD2
TGTGCCAGCAGTTACTCCCGCGGCAGGGTGTACGAGCAGTACTTC	CASSYSRGRVYEQYF	TRBV6-6	TRBJ2-7	once	.
TGTGCCAGCCAAGCCGCCAGGGAACAGGCCGTCAGAAGAGCGCAGTATTTT	CASQAAREQAVRRAQYF	TRBV28	TRBJ2-3	.	.
TGTGCCAGTAGTATATCGGGACAGGCATCAGTTGAGCAGTTCTTC	CASSISGQASVEQFF	TRBV19	TRBJ2-1	.	TRBD1